These T cell receptor beta chains were read from a single sample in a study of Graves' ophthalmopathy and Graves' hyperthyroidism. Each CDR3 protein is one row after TCRdb ran MiXCR on the multiplex PCR reads. This repertoire shows some 390,000 distinct CDR3 sequences, approximately 20% found once; its top ten account for around 1.4%. Sequenced: peripheral blood. The origin of the receptors is a woman younger than 30 with Graves' ophthalmopathy. The CDR3 runs from the conserved cysteine through the conserved F or W. Each record gives: V gene, D gene, clone size, J gene, CDR3 protein, CDR3 DNA. The D gene is left open where the match is weak. Size values are once, few and many counts, or a class for expanded clones, and some rows have none.

TRBV28	-	many	TRBJ1-5	CASSSRDQPQHF	TGTGCCAGCAGTAGCAGGGATCAGCCCCAGCATTTT
TRBV28	-	many	TRBJ1-2	CASSTNSYGYTF	TGTGCCAGCAGTACTAACAGCTATGGCTACACCTTC
TRBV27	TRBD1	many	TRBJ1-1	CASSSLPLTGPAEAFF	TGTGCCAGCAGTTCATTACCGTTGACAGGGCCCGCTGAAGCTTTCTTT
TRBV2	TRBD1	few	TRBJ1-1	CASRYRGQNTEAFF	TGTGCCAGCAGATACAGGGGTCAGAACACTGAAGCTTTCTTT
TRBV5-4	-	-	TRBJ1-2	CASSLSSSLGGYGYTF	TGTGCCAGCAGCTTGTCCTCATCCCTAGGCGGCTATGGCTACACCTTC
TRBV24-1	TRBD1	many	TRBJ2-7	CATSSTGGYEQYF	TGTGCCACCAGTTCGACAGGGGGCTACGAGCAGTACTTC
TRBV6-5	-	many	TRBJ2-7	CASSRDPEVEQYF	TGTGCCAGCAGTCGGGACCCCGAGGTGGAGCAGTACTTC
TRBV27	TRBD1	once	TRBJ2-7	CASSLLTGGIYEQYF	TGTGCCAGCAGTTTACTGACAGGGGGCATCTACGAGCAGTACTTC
TRBV28	-	many	TRBJ2-4	CASSFNRVWNIQYF	TGTGCCAGCAGTTTTAACAGGGTGTGGAACATTCAGTACTTC
TRBV6-4	-	many	TRBJ1-3	CASSPRGSPGEGNTIYF	TGTGCCAGCAGTCCCCGAGGATCCCCTGGTGAAGGAAACACCATATATTTT
TRBV28	TRBD1	many	TRBJ2-7	CASSLFGTGGYEQYF	TGTGCCAGCAGTTTATTCGGGACAGGTGGGTACGAGCAGTACTTC
TRBV10-1	-	many	TRBJ2-6	CASPAGPGANVLTF	TGCGCCAGCCCGGCGGGTCCTGGGGCCAACGTCCTGACTTTC
TRBV6-2/TRBV6-3	-	many	TRBJ2-6	CASKGSLRSGANVLTF	TGTGCCAGCAAAGGGTCCCTGAGGTCTGGGGCCAACGTCCTGACTTTC
TRBV28	-	many	TRBJ1-1	CASSLNVRRNTEAFF	TGTGCCAGCAGTTTAAATGTCAGGAGGAACACTGAAGCTTTCTTT
TRBV5-6	-	few	TRBJ2-7	CASSLAIRDLNHEQYF	TGTGCCAGCAGCTTGGCAATCCGGGATCTGAACCACGAGCAGTACTTC
TRBV11-1	TRBD2	many	TRBJ2-5	CASSSRSTGLAGGSRETQYF	TGTGCCAGCAGCTCTCGGAGTACGGGACTAGCGGGAGGGTCTAGGGAGACCCAGTACTTC
TRBV27	-	many	TRBJ1-1	CASRIPGVSTEAFF	TGTGCCAGCAGAATACCGGGGGTGAGCACTGAAGCTTTCTTT
TRBV12-3/TRBV12-4	-	many	TRBJ1-1	CASSPLTGRAEAFF	TGTGCCAGCAGTCCCTTAACAGGGAGGGCTGAAGCTTTCTTT
TRBV7-9	-	-	TRBJ1-2	CASSPIWDGYTF	TGTGCCAGCAGCCCGATCTGGGACGGCTACACCTTC
TRBV6-2/TRBV6-3	TRBD1	few	TRBJ1-5	CASSTGAITNQPQHF	TGTGCCAGCAGTACAGGGGCGATAACGAATCAGCCCCAGCATTTT
TRBV6-2/TRBV6-3	-	many	TRBJ1-2	CASSRDRPGYGYTF	TGTGCCAGCAGTCGGGATCGCCCGGGCTATGGCTACACCTTC
TRBV13	-	many	TRBJ2-1	CASSLGTTWPYEQFF	TGTGCCAGCAGCTTAGGCACGACTTGGCCTTATGAGCAGTTCTTC
TRBV28	TRBD1	many	TRBJ2-7	CASRSGTVEEQYF	TGTGCCAGCAGGTCCGGGACAGTTGAGGAGCAGTACTTC
TRBV7-9	TRBD1	many	TRBJ1-1	CASSFWGRGRTEAFF	TGTGCCAGCAGCTTTTGGGGCAGGGGGCGAACTGAAGCTTTCTTT
TRBV20-1	TRBD1	many	TRBJ1-1	CSARDTSQGEAFF	TGCAGTGCTAGAGATACCTCCCAGGGGGAGGCTTTCTTT
TRBV27	-	many	TRBJ1-5	CASSADQALQPQHF	TGTGCCAGCAGTGCTGACCAAGCCCTCCAGCCCCAGCATTTT
TRBV12-3/TRBV12-4	-	many	TRBJ2-7	CASSWDGTNSYEQYF	TGTGCCAGCAGTTGGGATGGGACAAACTCCTACGAGCAGTACTTC
TRBV6-2/TRBV6-3	TRBD1	few	TRBJ2-4	CASSYDRGGKNIQYF	TGTGCCAGCAGTTACGACAGGGGGGGAAAAAACATTCAGTACTTC
TRBV28	-	many	TRBJ2-2	CASSLVAGTGELFF	TGTGCCAGCAGTTTAGTAGCAGGGACCGGGGAGCTGTTTTTT
TRBV6-2/TRBV6-3	-	many	TRBJ1-1	CASTDFGVNTEAFF	TGTGCCAGCACGGATTTCGGGGTGAACACTGAAGCTTTCTTT
TRBV6-2/TRBV6-3	TRBD1	many	TRBJ1-1	CASSDRVLTEAFF	TGTGCCAGCAGTGACAGGGTACTGACTGAAGCTTTCTTT
TRBV29-1	TRBD1	many	TRBJ1-5	CSVGDSGNQPQHF	TGCAGCGTGGGGGACAGCGGCAATCAGCCCCAGCATTTT
TRBV28	TRBD1	-	TRBJ2-5	CASSPRPGTGDQETQYF	TGTGCCAGCAGCCCACGCCCCGGGACAGGAGACCAAGAGACCCAGTACTTC
TRBV12-3/TRBV12-4	-	-	TRBJ1-1	CASSLRGPRLGGTEAFF	TGTGCCAGCAGTTTAAGGGGCCCACGTCTGGGTGGTACTGAAGCTTTCTTT
TRBV7-2	-	many	TRBJ2-6	CASRSGGPGANVLTF	TGTGCCAGCAGGTCTGGGGGTCCTGGGGCCAACGTCCTGACTTTC
TRBV12-3/TRBV12-4	-	-	TRBJ1-5	CASSLDLQPQHF	TGTGCCAGCAGCCTCGACCTGCAGCCCCAGCATTTT
TRBV6-1	-	many	TRBJ2-7	CASALSREQYF	TGTGCCAGCGCCCTTAGCCGCGAGCAGTACTTC
TRBV11-2	-	many	TRBJ1-1	CASSLLGGRGMNTEAFF	TGTGCCAGCAGCCTCTTGGGCGGTCGGGGTATGAACACTGAAGCTTTCTTT
TRBV5-1	-	few	TRBJ1-2	CASSSWTDSTGYGYTF	TGCGCCAGCAGCTCCTGGACAGACTCTACGGGCTATGGCTACACCTTC
TRBV7-2	-	many	TRBJ1-2	CASSPPRGLSYGYTF	TGTGCCAGCAGCCCACCCCGGGGTCTAAGCTATGGCTACACCTTC
TRBV7-2	-	many	TRBJ2-7	CASSLDGSSEQYF	TGTGCCAGCAGCTTAGACGGGTCATCTGAGCAGTACTTC
TRBV4-2	TRBD2	many	TRBJ2-7	CASSQVGTSGSYEQYF	TGTGCCAGCAGCCAAGTAGGGACTAGCGGGTCCTACGAGCAGTACTTC
TRBV11-2	TRBD2	many	TRBJ2-2	CASSSHPSGLNTGELFF	TGTGCCAGCAGCTCCCACCCTTCGGGACTAAACACCGGGGAGCTGTTTTTT
TRBV5-1	TRBD2	many	TRBJ2-4	CASSSPSGGAKDIQYF	TGCGCCAGCAGCTCGCCTAGCGGGGGGGCGAAGGACATTCAGTACTTC
TRBV6-1	TRBD2	once	TRBJ2-7	CASRPGLAGGHHEQYF	TGTGCCAGCAGACCGGGACTAGCGGGAGGGCACCACGAGCAGTACTTC
TRBV9	TRBD1	few	TRBJ1-5	CASSGGQGGTQPQHF	TGTGCCAGCAGCGGGGGACAGGGAGGGACTCAGCCCCAGCATTTT
TRBV27	TRBD2	many	TRBJ2-7	CASSRTSGNSYEQYF	TGTGCCAGCAGTAGGACTAGCGGAAACTCCTACGAGCAGTACTTC